Reported below is one T cell receptor beta chain. What it recognizes is unknown. This entry is derived from a study of graft-versus-host responses after intestinal transplantation. Study-wide context: Every one of the recipients received anti-thymocyte globulin induction and afterwards took tacrolimus and steroids for around 3 years.

The CDR3 has 13 amino acids. V lost 5 bases and J 1 base, leaving 9 bases between the germline ends. Germline-derived CDR1 and CDR2 are PRHDT and FYEKMQ (reference sequence). The repertoire was sequenced with immunoSEQ multiplex PCR; TCRdb's copy has only in-frame clones and lacks some. The sample has 100,000 or so clones, about nine tenths seen once. Study-wide findings and caveats: Those patients showing graft-donor T cell macrochimerism displayed high graft-versus-host to host-versus-graft clonal ratios in allografts.

J is TRBJ2-7 and V is TRBV13; tentative D call: TRBD1 (5 bases). This specimen consisted of unstimulated CD4+ T cells sorted from spleen or lymph node cells, obtained before transplant. The TCR sequence derives from a human donor who was the organ donor for an intestinal transplant. This CDR3 is CASSARESYEQYF. CDR3 in DNA: TGTGCCAGCAGCGCCAGGGAATCCTACGAGCAGTACTTC.